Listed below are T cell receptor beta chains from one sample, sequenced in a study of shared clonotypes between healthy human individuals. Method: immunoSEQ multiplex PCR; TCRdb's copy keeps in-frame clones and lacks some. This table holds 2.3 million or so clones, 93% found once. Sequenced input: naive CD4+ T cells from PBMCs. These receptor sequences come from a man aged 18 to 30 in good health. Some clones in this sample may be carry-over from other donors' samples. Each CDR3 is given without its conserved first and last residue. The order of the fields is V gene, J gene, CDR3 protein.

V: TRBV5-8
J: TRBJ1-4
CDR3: ASSRDQVAFEKLF

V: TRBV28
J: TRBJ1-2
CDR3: ASSSSVFRGYT

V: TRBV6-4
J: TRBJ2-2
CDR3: ASSDSWTASGTGELF

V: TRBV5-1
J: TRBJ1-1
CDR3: ASSLAATGMNTEAF

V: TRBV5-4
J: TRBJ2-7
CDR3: ASSLAQEPYEQY

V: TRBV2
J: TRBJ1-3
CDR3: ASSEALQGLGNTIY

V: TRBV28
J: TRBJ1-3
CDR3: ASSSPTGGGGNTIY

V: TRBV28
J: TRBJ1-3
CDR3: ASSFWAGGGNTIY

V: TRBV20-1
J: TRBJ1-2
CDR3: SARDPPRTG

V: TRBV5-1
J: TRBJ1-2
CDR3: ASSLGRGQGYGYT

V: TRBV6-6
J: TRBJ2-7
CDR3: ASSYSLMWEGEQY

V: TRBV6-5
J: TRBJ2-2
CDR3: ASSYFQNTGELF

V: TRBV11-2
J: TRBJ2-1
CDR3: ASSQGTGGQF

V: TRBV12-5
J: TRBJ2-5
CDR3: ASGLADKASWRTQETQY

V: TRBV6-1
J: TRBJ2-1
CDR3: ASSEEDRRNEQF

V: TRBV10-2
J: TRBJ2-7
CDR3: ASSPKQGWSYEQY

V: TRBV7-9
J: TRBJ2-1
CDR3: ASSLINNEQF

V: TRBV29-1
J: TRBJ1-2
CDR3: SVGDSFYGYT

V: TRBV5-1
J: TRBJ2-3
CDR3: ASRAQGAPSTDTQY

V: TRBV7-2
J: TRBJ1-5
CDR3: ASSNNRGQPQH

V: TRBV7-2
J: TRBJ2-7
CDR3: ASSPLVVSYEQY

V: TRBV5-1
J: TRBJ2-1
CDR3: ASSSPAGQYNEQF

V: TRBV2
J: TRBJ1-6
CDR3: ASSVGYNSPLH

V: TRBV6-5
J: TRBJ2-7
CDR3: ASRDRRLNYEQY

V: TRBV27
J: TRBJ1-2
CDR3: ASSFGQVREGYT

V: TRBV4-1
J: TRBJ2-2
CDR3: ASSQDSEATNTGELF

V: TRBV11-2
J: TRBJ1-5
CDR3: ASSLVRGGQPQH

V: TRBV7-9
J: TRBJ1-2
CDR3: ASSLVYRQPYGYT

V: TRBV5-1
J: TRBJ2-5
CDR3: ASSLGGQSLQETQY

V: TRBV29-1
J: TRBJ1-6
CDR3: SVGNGGDSPLH

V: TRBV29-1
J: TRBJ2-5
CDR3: SVLGEGETQY

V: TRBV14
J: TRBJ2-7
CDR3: ASSQLGTSGTYEQY

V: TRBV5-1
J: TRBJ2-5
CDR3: ASSFSGTAEETQY

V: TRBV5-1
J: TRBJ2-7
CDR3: ASSLRGATAYEQY

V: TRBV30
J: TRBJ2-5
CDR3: AWSVRDRLEETQY